This TCR beta chain is drawn from a study of T cells after yellow fever vaccination. The length of the CDR3 is 15 residues. The germline V gene encodes CDR1 DFQATT and CDR2 SNEGSKA (reference sequence). Trimming removed 3 bases at V and 2 bases at J, with 14 bases between. Generation of TCR cDNA used 5'RACE template switching (which added a universal primer site and UMIs). TCRdb redid the calling of the 5' RACE reads with MiXCR, one entry per CDR3 protein. Among some 340,000 distinct CDR3 sequences listed, about 10% were seen once. Comment on this clonotype: What it recognizes is unknown.

Study-wide results and caveats: Clones that expanded after primary vaccination mostly reappeared after the booster (96% CD4, roughly 87% CD8).

This sample comprised CD4+ T cells sorted from PBMCs, obtained 45 days after the yellow fever booster vaccination. The sequence was obtained from a young man who received the YFV17D yellow fever vaccine. The chain couples TRBV20-1 to TRBJ1-5, with D possibly TRBD1 on 6 matching bases. This chain's CDR3 is CSASSGGGGNQPQHF. CDR3 nucleotides: TGCAGTGCTAGTTCTGGGGGCGGCGGCAATCAGCCCCAGCATTTT.